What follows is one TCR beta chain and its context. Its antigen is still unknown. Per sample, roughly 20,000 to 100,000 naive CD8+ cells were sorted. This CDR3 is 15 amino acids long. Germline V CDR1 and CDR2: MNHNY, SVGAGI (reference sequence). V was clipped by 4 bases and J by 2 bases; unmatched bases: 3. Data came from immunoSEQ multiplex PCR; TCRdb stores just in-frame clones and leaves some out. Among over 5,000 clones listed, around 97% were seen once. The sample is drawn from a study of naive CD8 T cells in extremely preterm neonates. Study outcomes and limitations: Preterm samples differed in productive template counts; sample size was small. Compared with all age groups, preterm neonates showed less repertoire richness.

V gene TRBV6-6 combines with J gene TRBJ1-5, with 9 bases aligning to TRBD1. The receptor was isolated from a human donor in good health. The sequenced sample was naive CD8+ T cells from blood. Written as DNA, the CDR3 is TGTGCCAGCAGTTCGGACAGGGGAGGCAATCAGCCCCAGCATTTT. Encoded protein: CASSSDRGGNQPQHF.